Below, one T cell receptor (beta chain) is given with its context. Its antigen remains unidentified. The sample comes from a study of T cell responses to AZD1222 COVID-19 vaccine. Study-wide results and limits: The sample set comprised mostly white British donors with more females, and clonal diversity was possibly underestimated. Nearly half of spike-specific TCRs reportedly go after variant regions that carry no mutations. Across spike, vaccine-associated CD4 TCRs were found, dominant at 160-218 and 743-854. It was only after the peak T cell response that any repertoires were sampled.

The protocol was immunoSEQ multiplex PCR, while the TCRdb copy is restricted to in-frame clones and leaves out a portion. The table records roughly 110,000 clones, roughly 88% of them present only once. The CDR3 sequence is 16 residues long. Unmatched junction bases numbered 10, after V lost 8 bases and J lost 3 bases. The germline V gene encodes CDR1 LNHNV and CDR2 YYDKDF (reference sequence). Specimen: peripheral blood, collected 28 days after the second AZD1222 dose. This clonotype was sampled from an adult who received the AZD1222 COVID-19 vaccine. The J gene is TRBJ2-2, the V gene TRBV15; the match to TRBD1 covers 9 bases. The CDR3 is CATGPRDRVYTGELFF. The CDR3 nucleotides read TGTGCCACCGGACCCCGGGACAGGGTCTACACCGGGGAGCTGTTTTTT.